These T cell receptor beta chains were read from a single sample in a study of patients and donors after allogeneic stem cell transplantation. Each CDR3 protein gets one entry after TCRdb re-called the RT-PCR reads with MiXCR. The data hold hundreds of thousands of distinct CDR3 sequences, with 16% observed a single time. The sequencing input was blood, either unsorted or a sorted T cell fraction (not recorded which). Source of these receptors: a human donor who was either an allogeneic HSCT recipient or a stem cell or donor lymphocyte infusion donor (not recorded which). It is not recorded whose cells these are; they may come from a transplant donor. Each CDR3 is given with its conserved first and last residue. The order of the fields is CDR3 length, D gene, clone size, J gene, V gene, CDR3 DNA, CDR3 protein. A D gene is named only where the DNA matches it firmly. Clone size is stated in some rows and not others, as once, few, many or a class when expanded.

14,NA,NA,TRBJ2-7,TRBV4-3,TGCGCCAGCAGCCAGACAGATCCCTCCTACGAGCAGTACTTC,CASSQTDPSYEQYF
12,NA,NA,TRBJ2-2,TRBV11-2,TGTGCCAGCGACACCAAGAACGGGGAGCTGTTTTTT,CASDTKNGELFF
16,TRBD2,few,TRBJ2-1,TRBV9,TGTGCCAGCAGCGTAGGACTAGCGGGAGGAGACAATGAGCAGTTCTTC,CASSVGLAGGDNEQFF
13,TRBD1,few,TRBJ1-2,TRBV6-2/TRBV6-3,TGTGCCAGCAGTTGGGGACAGGACGTTGGCTACACCTTC,CASSWGQDVGYTF
17,TRBD1,few,TRBJ2-2,TRBV7-9,TGTGCCAGCAGCCCCCGGCCCGGGACAGGGGGCACCGGGGAGCTGTTTTTT,CASSPRPGTGGTGELFF
17,TRBD1,NA,TRBJ2-2,TRBV25-1,TGTGCCAGCAGTGAACTTTGGACAGGGGCGAACACCGGGGAGCTGTTTTTT,CASSELWTGANTGELFF
13,NA,NA,TRBJ2-7,TRBV12-3/TRBV12-4,TGTGCCAGCAGTCCCCACCGGGGGAACGAGCAGTACTTC,CASSPHRGNEQYF
14,NA,NA,TRBJ2-5,TRBV5-1,TGCGCCAGCAGCTCCCCCAGGGTCCAAGAGACCCAGTACTTC,CASSSPRVQETQYF
13,TRBD2,few,TRBJ2-3,TRBV2,TGTGCCACCGGACTAGAGGTAACAGATACGCAGTATTTT,CATGLEVTDTQYF
14,TRBD2,few,TRBJ2-5,TRBV5-1,TGCGCCAGCAGTATAGCGGGAGTACAAGAGACCCAGTACTTC,CASSIAGVQETQYF
16,TRBD1,NA,TRBJ2-7,TRBV11-2,TGTGCCAGCAGCCGGGCTGGGACAGGGTTCTCCTACGAGCAGTACTTC,CASSRAGTGFSYEQYF
17,TRBD1,many,TRBJ1-5,TRBV5-1,TGCGCCAGCAGCTTGGCCGGGACAGGGTATAGCAATCAGCCCCAGCATTTT,CASSLAGTGYSNQPQHF
15,NA,few,TRBJ1-4,TRBV20-1,TGCAGTGCTAGCGCGCGAGACACCCTGAAGGAAAAACTGTTTTTT,CSASARDTLKEKLFF
15,NA,NA,TRBJ1-2,TRBV6-1,TGTGCCAGCCTTACACCCGGCTCAGCTAACTATGGCTACACCTTC,CASLTPGSANYGYTF
15,NA,once,TRBJ2-6,TRBV7-9,TGTGCCAGCACCATAGGGGGCTCTGGGGCCAACGTCCTGACTTTC,CASTIGGSGANVLTF
11,NA,NA,TRBJ2-1,TRBV12-3/TRBV12-4,TGTGCCAGCGAGTTGCGGCGGGAGCAGTTCTTC,CASELRREQFF
13,NA,NA,TRBJ2-5,TRBV6-2/TRBV6-3,TGTGCCAGCAGTTGGGGTCTAGCGGAGACCCAGTACTTC,CASSWGLAETQYF
14,NA,NA,TRBJ1-1,TRBV20-1,TGCAGTGCTAGAGATCGTTGGGGGAGAGCTGAAGCTTTCTTT,CSARDRWGRAEAFF
15,TRBD1,NA,TRBJ1-2,TRBV7-8,TGTGCCAGCAGCTCGGACAGGGAAGGGTTCTATGGCTACACCTTC,CASSSDREGFYGYTF
14,NA,few,TRBJ2-5,TRBV29-1,TGCAGCGTTCGCCGGGACACTTCACAAGAGACCCAGTACTTC,CSVRRDTSQETQYF
15,NA,few,TRBJ1-1,TRBV15,TGTGCCACCAGCAGAGTGGGCAGGGATCGCACTGAAGCTTTCTTT,CATSRVGRDRTEAFF
14,NA,NA,TRBJ1-5,TRBV24-1,TGTGCCACCAGTGATCAAACAGGGAGCCAGCCCCAGCATTTT,CATSDQTGSQPQHF
15,NA,few,TRBJ2-7,TRBV28,TGTGCCAGCAGTTTACCTGGGGGCGTCGTCCACGAGCAGTACTTC,CASSLPGGVVHEQYF
11,NA,NA,TRBJ2-1,TRBV7-9,TGTGCCAGCGAGGGGGGCAATGAGCAGTTCTTC,CASEGGNEQFF
12,NA,many,TRBJ2-3,TRBV20-1,TGCAGTGCTAGTGGACAGTCAGATACGCAGTATTTT,CSASGQSDTQYF
12,TRBD1,few,TRBJ1-1,TRBV6-6,TGTGCCAGCAGTTCAAACGACAGGGTTGCTTTCTTT,CASSSNDRVAFF
16,NA,NA,TRBJ2-1,TRBV3-1,TGTGCCAGCAGCCAAAATCAGGGGAGGGGGCGGAATGAGCAGTTCTTC,CASSQNQGRGRNEQFF
13,NA,NA,TRBJ1-5,TRBV24-1,TGTGCCACCAGTGATTTTAGGTCGACCCTCCAGCATTTT,CATSDFRSTLQHF
12,NA,few,TRBJ2-7,TRBV5-1,TGCGCCAGCAGAGGGACCAACTACGAGCAGTACTTC,CASRGTNYEQYF
18,TRBD2,NA,TRBJ2-2,TRBV2,TGTGCCAGCAGTCCCCCGGGACTAGCGGCTGATTCCACCGGGGAGCTGTTTTTT,CASSPPGLAADSTGELFF
16,TRBD1,NA,TRBJ1-2,TRBV25-1,TGTGCCAGCAGTGAACCCCGGACAGGGGAGGACTATGGCTACACCTTC,CASSEPRTGEDYGYTF
12,NA,NA,TRBJ2-3,TRBV20-1,TGCAGTGCTAAGACAGGCACAGATACGCAGTATTTT,CSAKTGTDTQYF
14,TRBD1,once,TRBJ1-1,TRBV12-3/TRBV12-4,TGTGCCAGCACCTCCAGACAGGGAAGAACTGAAGCTTTCTTT,CASTSRQGRTEAFF
15,NA,NA,TRBJ1-1,TRBV27,TGTGCCAGCACTCGGGGGGGGTTCGGGCACACTGAAGCTTTCTTT,CASTRGGFGHTEAFF
13,NA,once,TRBJ1-1,TRBV2,TGTGCCAGCAGTGTAAGACAGAACACTGAAGCTTTCTTT,CASSVRQNTEAFF
14,NA,NA,TRBJ2-1,TRBV11-1,TGTGCCAGCAGCTTAGAGGGAATAGTCAATGAGCAGTTCTTC,CASSLEGIVNEQFF
11,NA,few,TRBJ1-6,TRBV30,TGTGCCTGGGACAGGAATTCACCCCTCCACTTT,CAWDRNSPLHF
15,TRBD2,few,TRBJ2-5,TRBV6-1,TGTGCCACCCGGCACTCTGGACTAGCTGGGGGGACCCAGTACTTC,CATRHSGLAGGTQYF
15,TRBD2,many,TRBJ2-3,TRBV5-1,TGTGCCAGCAGCGGGACTAGCGGCAGCACAGATACGCAGTATTTT,CASSGTSGSTDTQYF
13,TRBD1,NA,TRBJ1-2,TRBV25-1,TGTGCCAGCAGTGCGACAGGGGGCGGTGGCTACACCTTC,CASSATGGGGYTF
14,NA,few,TRBJ1-1,TRBV12-3/TRBV12-4,TGTGCCAGCAGTTTAGCTCCGGTTCACACTGAAGCTTTCTTT,CASSLAPVHTEAFF
13,TRBD1,few,TRBJ1-1,TRBV29-1,TGCAGCGGCAGTGACAGGGGAGGCACTGAAGCTTTCTTT,CSGSDRGGTEAFF
13,TRBD2,few,TRBJ2-3,TRBV6-6,TGTGCCAGCACCCACGAGGTGGGACTAGGACAGTATTTT,CASTHEVGLGQYF
13,NA,NA,TRBJ1-3,TRBV9,TGTGCCAGCAGCGTAGGAAGGGAAAACACCATATATTTT,CASSVGRENTIYF
13,NA,NA,TRBJ2-3,TRBV29-1,TGCAGCGTTGAAGGCAGAAATACAGATACGCAGTATTTT,CSVEGRNTDTQYF